This T cell receptor (beta chain) was sequenced during a study of T cells in women clearing cervical HPV infection. Study-wide background: No precancer developed; the control's incident HPV16 infection cleared within 12 months.

Only in-frame clones appear in the TCRdb table, and some are missing; sequencing was by immunoSEQ multiplex PCR. The sample's table shows approximately 22,000 clones. Overall study results and limits: CIN3+ cases had significantly higher TCR repertoire richness than controls, but evenness did not differ. TRBV6-7 abundance was lower in cases than controls (0.11% versus 0.16%).

Concerning this clone: Its antigen remains unidentified. The CDR3 is cut off 3 residues early in the read; its end comes from the germline J gene.

The V gene's germline CDR1 is SGHTA and CDR2 FQGNSA. The CDR3 has 13 amino acids. V was clipped by 1 base and J by 3 bases, with 6 bases between them. V gene TRBV7-2 combines with J gene TRBJ2-5, with no clear D. The sample was blood buffy coat. This clonotype was obtained from a woman aged 18 to 75 with a cervical HPV16 infection that either progressed to CIN3+ or cleared (not recorded which). The CDR3: CASSLVSKETQYF. The sequenced CDR3 bases are TGTGCCAGCAGCTTAGTTAGCAAAGAGACC.